The sequence of this T cell receptor beta chain was determined in a study of CD8 T cells in Susac syndrome (dated by TCRdb to the late 2010s). Context from the whole study: The study used repertoire sequencing to test whether antigen drove CD8+ T cell activation and differentiation in Susac syndrome. The clonality of the CD8+ T cell repertoire was compared across approximately twelve healthy donors, about 14 Susac syndrome patients and under 19 multiple sclerosis patients. The investigation overall reported the following: The number of individuals in the TCR sequencing and HLA analysis was recognized as being relatively small.

Peripheral blood CD8+ and CD4+ T cells from healthy donors, Susac syndrome patients and multiple sclerosis patients were profiled by high-throughput TCR beta sequencing. Treatment-naive patients with stable or active relapsing-remitting disease fulfilling revised McDonald criteria were used as multiple sclerosis controls. Bulk CD8+ and CD4+ T cells were purified by magnetic negative isolation, whereas CD8+ TEMRA cells were enriched by FACS. Blood was drawn into EDTA tubes, processed within 24 hours, and PBMCs were isolated by density gradient centrifugation. PBMCs intended for TCR sequencing were cryopreserved in liquid nitrogen and were subsequently thawed in a 37 degrees C water bath. The sorted or isolated CD4+, CD8+ and CD8+ TEMRA cells had a purity of 90% or higher. Turning to this clonotype: It lacks a known antigen. Base quality data are lacking; no much larger clone is found one base away.

V was cut back by 2 bases and J by 1 base, leaving a gap of 5 bases between them. CDR1 and CDR2, per the germline V gene, are MDHEN and SYDVKM. The CDR3, from cysteine to phenylalanine, totals 13 residues. CDR3 DNA only is kept here, 39 bases in frame from base 1. RNA was extracted using the RNeasy kit, and roughly 0.45 to 1 microgram was reverse transcribed with random hexamers. The immunoSEQ multiplex PCR assay, covering 54 Vbeta and 13 Jbeta segments, was used to amplify TCR beta CDR3 regions. PCR amplification bias was corrected using a synthetic template baseline for primer optimization and computational correction. As for the original processing: Reads were assigned to V, D and J genes according to IMGT and analyzed in immunoSEQ Analyzer, with only productive sequences retained. Clonality was computed as one minus Shannon entropy normalized by log2 of the number of productive unique sequences. Public and private clones were assessed among the 100 most prevalent clones of each patient and control. Susac-specific clones were defined as absent from healthy and MS cohorts, 800 to 1,200 published viral clones and other ImmuneACCESS disease sequences. TCRdb trimmed public reads at Q25 via fastp, called clones via MiXCR and kept in-frame beta chains. Identical CDR3 proteins give one entry, which carries the most common genes and DNA. The V and J calls shown here were made by TCRdb, not taken from the authors' results. The sample records about 290,000 distinct CDR3 sequences, around 91% of which are singletons. The ten largest account for around 0.2% of the sample.

The chain employs TRBV28 and TRBJ2-5; no D gene call is confident. This sequence was found in a human donor with multiple sclerosis. Sequences were obtained from CD8+ T cells from PBMCs. The sequenced DNA: TGTGCCAGCAGTTTAAAAGGCCAAGAGACCCAGTACTTC. It is translated as CASSLKGQETQYF.